This T cell receptor (beta chain) stems from a study of OX40 agonist ivuxolimab in advanced cancers. On the study more broadly: Partial responses were recorded for three patients, including one with hepatocellular carcinoma and two with cutaneous melanoma. Study outcomes and limitations: The study observed clonal expansion of CD4+ and CD8+ blood T cells by week 6 at 0.1 to 3.0 mg/kg. Specificity for antigen went undetermined in the expanded peripheral T cells.

V was clipped by 1 base and J by 7 bases, with 8 bases between them. The CDR3 runs to 13 residues. Per the germline V gene, CDR1 is SGHDT and CDR2 is YYEEEE. Patients with a history of autoimmune disease or on systemic immunosuppression were excluded. This table comes from immunoSEQ multiplex PCR, and its TCRdb copy is limited to in-frame clones, with some not included. Of about 50,000 clones listed, nearly 85% are singletons. As for this clone: Its antigen is unknown.

The sequence was obtained from an adult with an advanced solid tumor such as melanoma, head and neck, liver or kidney cancer. The specimen comprised CD4+ or CD8+ T cells sorted from blood, sampled in a trial of the OX40 agonist ivuxolimab. The chain has TRBV5-6 and TRBJ1-4; no firm D call. CDR3 coding DNA: TGTGCCAGCAGCTTGAGGCGTTCTGAAAAACTGTTTTTT. Its translation is CASSLRRSEKLFF.